The source of this T cell receptor (beta chain) is a study of cytomegalovirus exposure and HLA in healthy donors. The primer mix had 60 Vbeta and 13 Jbeta primers. Some clones are missing from TCRdb's copy, which holds only in-frame ones; the method was immunoSEQ multiplex PCR. Of 150,000 or so clones listed, 80% to 90% are singletons. About this clone: Its antigen is not identified.

Study-wide results and caveats: In an earlier analysis, most TCR beta V segments were productive about 87% or about 30% of the time. Associated with cytomegalovirus, according to the listing, were about 160 TCR beta chains. In vitro checks showed that a few CMV-associated chains really do target CMV antigens. Highest at DRB1 and lowest at HLA-C, TCR association rates differed among HLA loci in a later analysis.

Sequenced material: PBMCs. This sequence was found in a man aged 18 to 30 in good health and CMV-seropositive.

CDR3 protein: CASSRGGVGGETQYF. The DNA of the CDR3 is TGTGCCAGCAGTCGGGGGGGCGTCGGGGGAGAGACCCAGTACTTC. The chain links TRBV25-1 to TRBJ2-5; 8 nucleotides match TRBD2. Trimming cost V 5 bases and J 4 bases; bases outside gene matches: 9. CDR1 is MGHDK and CDR2 is SYGVNS in the germline V gene. This CDR3 spans 15 amino acids.